This passage covers 10 T cell receptor beta chains from one sample sequenced in a study of beta chain features in type 1 diabetes. Expressed TCRB transcripts were sequenced because the entire RNA isolate underwent reverse transcription. Sequenced by immunoSEQ multiplex PCR; TCRdb stores in-frame clones only, minus some. This table holds 130,000 to 150,000 clones, around 51% found once. Sequencing was performed on Tregs from blood. These receptor sequences come from a man aged 18-30 years in good health.

This chain joins TRBV2 and TRBJ2-2; 8 bases are shared with TRBD1. The CDR3 loop spans 15 amino acids. Germline CDR1 and CDR2: SNHLY and FYNNEI. After removal of 9 bases from V and 0 bases from J, the junction contained 6 bases not matched to a gene. The CDR3 sequence: CARGQDRANTGELFF. The CDR3 bases are TGTGCCAGGGGCCAGGACAGGGCGAACACCGGGGAGCTGTTTTTT.

In nucleotides, the CDR3 is TGTGCCAGCAGCTTGTTGGATCAGGGGGCTAGTGGCTACACCTTC. It specifies CASSLLDQGASGYTF. This rearrangement joins TRBV5-6 to TRBJ1-2; 8 bases are shared with TRBD1. CDR1 and CDR2 from the germline V gene are SGHDT and YYEEEE. The CDR3 extends over 15 amino acids. Trimming removed 1 base from V and 7 bases from J; junction bases left unmatched: 9. Full variable domain (outside the CDR3, taken from reference TRBV5-6 and TRBJ1-2): DAGVTQSPTHLIKTRGQQVTLRCSPKSGHDTVSWYQQALGQGPQFIFQYYEEEERQRGNFPDRFSGHQFPNYSSELNVNALLLGDSALYLCASSLLDQGASGYTFGSGTRLTVV.

This rearrangement joins TRBV28 to TRBJ2-7; TRBD1 matches 8 bases. CDR1 is MDHEN and CDR2 is SYDVKM in the germline V gene. CDR3 size: 14 residues. With 3 bases clipped from V and 4 bases from J, the junction kept 5 bases outside the gene matches. CDR3 coding DNA: TGTGCCAGCAGTTTTTGGACAGGGAGGTACGAGCAGTACTTC. Residues: CASSFWTGRYEQYF. Using reference TRBV28 and TRBJ2-7 for the parts outside the CDR3, the full variable domain is DVKVTQSSRYLVKRTGEKVFLECVQDMDHENMFWYRQDPGLGLRLIYFSYDVKMKEKGDIPEGYSVSREKKERFSLILESASTNQTSMYLCASSFWTGRYEQYFGPGTRLTVT.

V and J are TRBV5-4 and TRBJ1-1; D unclear. This CDR3 comprises 14 residues. Trimming left V 0 bases short and J 2 bases short, with 8 bases between. Per germline, CDR1 SGHNT and CDR2 YYREEE (reference sequence). CDR3 sequence (DNA): TGTGCCAGCAGCTTGGCCCCAGGTAACACTGAAGCTTTCTTT. Encoded protein: CASSLAPGNTEAFF. Together with reference TRBV5-4 and TRBJ1-1, the CDR3 gives the full variable domain: ETGVTQSPTHLIKTRGQQVTLRCSSQSGHNTVSWYQQALGQGPQFIFQYYREEENGRGNFPPRFSGLQFPNYSSELNVNALELDDSALYLCASSLAPGNTEAFFGQGTRLTVV.

This clone has just a few counts. The sample has other DNA sequences that encode this CDR3 too. J is TRBJ1-1 and V is TRBV5-1; TRBD1 matches 8 bases. Trimming removed 4 bases from V and 3 bases from J; junction bases left unmatched: 5. The germline V gene has CDR1 SGHRS and CDR2 YFSETQ. The length of the CDR3 is 14 residues. The CDR3 sequence is CASSGTGGYTEAFF. The CDR3 DNA follows: TGCGCCAGCAGCGGAACAGGGGGTTACACTGAAGCTTTCTTT.

The chain recombines TRBV9 with TRBJ2-7; 8 nucleotides match TRBD1. The CDR3 has 12 residues. Germline V CDR1 and CDR2: SGDLS, YYNGEE. The ends lost 5 bases at V and 9 bases at J; junction bases unmatched: 7. The CDR3 reads CASSRQGYGQYF. The CDR3 DNA sequence: TGTGCCAGCAGTCGACAGGGGTATGGGCAGTACTTC.

The chain employs TRBV9 and TRBJ2-4; D possibly corresponds to TRBD1 (5 bases). V lost 0 bases to trimming and J lost 1 base, with 17 bases between them. The CDR3 runs to 18 residues. Germline-derived CDR1 and CDR2 are SGDLS and YYNGEE. CDR3 DNA: TGTGCCAGCAGCGTAGCCGCGACAGTGAATGTGGCCAAAAACATTCAGTACTTC. Translation gives CASSVAATVNVAKNIQYF.

This clone was picked up a small number of times. The CDR3 DNA is TGTGCCAGCAGTAAACCGGGACATCTGATTGGTGAGCAGTTCTTC. Translated: CASSKPGHLIGEQFF. The chain carries TRBV28 and TRBJ2-1, with D possibly matching TRBD1 (6 bases). Germline assignment: CDR1 MDHEN and CDR2 SYDVKM. V lost 5 bases to trimming and J lost 9 bases, with 20 bases between them. The CDR3 has 15 residues.

The sample holds a few counts of this clone. The rearrangement links TRBV7-6 to TRBJ2-2, with a possible D match to TRBD2 (6 bases). Trimming took 1 base from V and 9 from J, leaving 9 bases between them. The CDR3 is made up of 13 amino acids. Germline V gene sequence: CDR1 SGHVS, CDR2 FNYEAQ. CDR3 sequence reads: CASSLDGGRELFF. The CDR3 region has the DNA TGTGCCAGCAGCTTAGACGGGGGTCGGGAGCTGTTTTTT. The entire variable domain, with the rest obtained from reference TRBV7-6 and TRBJ2-2, is as follows: GAGVSQSPRYKVTKRGQDVALRCDPISGHVSLYWYRQALGQGPEFLTYFNYEAQQDKSGLPNDRFSAERPEGSISTLTIQRTEQRDSAMYRCASSLDGGRELFFGEGSRLTVL.

The chain links TRBV6-5 to TRBJ2-5; the D gene is possibly TRBD1 (6 bases). V was cut by 7 bases and J by 5 bases, with 14 bases left in between. Germline assignment: CDR1 MNHEY and CDR2 SVGAGI. This CDR3 is built from 13 residues. CDR3 protein: CASTAGDRETQYF. CDR3 bases: TGTGCCAGCACCGCAGGGGATCGGGAGACCCAGTACTTC.